Listed below are T cell receptor beta chains from one sample, sequenced in a study of B cell selection in AIRE deficiency. Data came from immunoSEQ multiplex PCR; TCRdb stores just in-frame clones and leaves some out. Among about 26,000 clones, 92% were seen once, and the ten largest hold 1.1%. The sample comprised CD4+CD25+ Tregs sorted from PBMCs. All receptors come from a human donor in good health. Each CDR3 is given with its conserved first and last residue. The D gene is left open where the match is weak. Clone size is given for some rows only: seen once, a few or many times, or a class if the clone is expanded.

abundance,d_gene,v_gene,j_gene,CDR3aa,CDR3nt
NA,NA,TRBV5-4,TRBJ2-3,CASSSSTDTQYF,TGTGCCAGCAGCTCCAGCACAGATACGCAGTATTTT
NA,NA,TRBV28,TRBJ2-5,CASSSNQQETQYF,TGTGCCAGCAGTTCCAATCAGCAAGAGACCCAGTACTTC
NA,NA,TRBV9,TRBJ1-5,CASSVAPHNQPQHF,TGTGCCAGCAGCGTGGCACCCCACAATCAGCCCCAGCATTTT
once,TRBD2,TRBV4-2,TRBJ2-5,CASSQGGGERGLETQYF,TGTGCCAGCAGCCAAGGGGGGGGTGAGAGGGGACTTGAGACCCAGTACTTC
NA,TRBD1,TRBV5-4,TRBJ2-1,CASSHSWDRGSYNEQFF,TGTGCCAGCAGCCACTCATGGGACAGGGGCTCTTACAATGAGCAGTTCTTC
NA,TRBD2,TRBV7-2,TRBJ2-2,CASSLARGAGHVTGELFF,TGTGCCAGCAGCTTAGCGCGGGGAGCGGGGCATGTTACCGGGGAGCTGTTTTTT
NA,NA,TRBV27,TRBJ2-7,CASSSLQGTYEQYF,TGTGCCAGCAGTTCCCTACAGGGCACCTACGAGCAGTACTTC
NA,NA,TRBV19,TRBJ2-3,CASSSLGLDTQYF,TGTGCCAGTAGTTCCCTTGGCCTAGATACGCAGTATTTT
NA,NA,TRBV27,TRBJ2-7,CASSSRYEQYF,TGTGCCAGCAGTTCCCGGTACGAGCAGTACTTC
NA,NA,TRBV6-1,TRBJ1-4,CASSDGDQEKLFF,TGTGCCAGCAGTGATGGGGATCAAGAAAAACTGTTTTTT
NA,NA,TRBV9,TRBJ2-7,CASSVAGRGEQYF,TGTGCCAGCAGCGTAGCGGGCAGGGGCGAGCAGTACTTC
NA,NA,TRBV10-3,TRBJ2-7,CAISRGFDSYEQYF,TGTGCCATCAGCCGGGGGTTCGACTCCTACGAGCAGTACTTC
NA,TRBD1,TRBV6-1,TRBJ1-4,CASSTQGQGEKLFF,TGTGCCAGCAGTACACAGGGGCAAGGAGAAAAACTGTTTTTT
NA,NA,TRBV18,TRBJ2-1,CASSPQGNLYNEQFF,TGTGCCAGCTCACCGCAGGGAAACCTCTACAATGAGCAGTTCTTC
NA,NA,TRBV28,TRBJ1-1,CASSLVRGLSTEAFF,TGTGCCAGCAGTTTGGTCCGAGGGCTTAGCACTGAAGCTTTCTTT
NA,NA,TRBV6-4,TRBJ1-5,CASSAQGGQPQHF,TGTGCCAGCAGCGCCCAAGGCGGACAGCCCCAGCATTTT
NA,NA,TRBV15,TRBJ2-1,CATSRGPFEQFF,TGTGCCACCAGCAGAGGTCCATTTGAGCAGTTCTTC
NA,NA,TRBV7-3,TRBJ2-1,CASSLTAGDEQFF,TGTGCCAGCAGCTTAACGGCGGGTGATGAGCAGTTCTTC
NA,NA,TRBV5-4,TRBJ2-3,CASSSRDSRTDTQYF,TGTGCCAGCAGCTCAAGAGACTCAAGAACAGATACGCAGTATTTT
NA,NA,TRBV10-3,TRBJ1-1,CAISKNPLSNTEAFF,TGTGCCATCAGTAAGAATCCACTATCGAACACTGAAGCTTTCTTT
NA,NA,TRBV29-1,TRBJ2-7,CSVVAGAYEQYF,TGCAGCGTTGTGGCAGGAGCCTACGAGCAGTACTTC
NA,NA,TRBV11-3,TRBJ2-7,CASSLYGSYEQYF,TGTGCCAGCAGCTTATACGGATCCTACGAGCAGTACTTC
NA,NA,TRBV30,TRBJ1-3,CAWGQISGNTIYF,TGTGCCTGGGGACAGATCTCTGGAAACACCATATATTTT
NA,NA,TRBV10-3,TRBJ2-7,CAISDLDRSHYEQYF,TGTGCCATCAGTGACCTAGACAGGTCCCACTACGAGCAGTACTTC
NA,TRBD1,TRBV15,TRBJ1-4,CATSRGTAFNEKLFF,TGTGCCACCAGCCGAGGGACAGCTTTTAATGAAAAACTGTTTTTT
NA,NA,TRBV5-1,TRBJ1-5,CASSLGGSGPQHF,TGCGCCAGCAGCTTGGGAGGGTCGGGTCCCCAGCATTTT
NA,NA,TRBV28,TRBJ2-7,CASTRQPYEQYF,TGTGCCAGCACGCGACAGCCCTACGAGCAGTACTTC
NA,NA,TRBV6-6,TRBJ1-1,CASSPNEGTEAFF,TGTGCCAGCAGCCCAAACGAAGGGACTGAAGCTTTCTTT
NA,TRBD2,TRBV7-8,TRBJ2-5,CASSLELAGGRETQYF,TGTGCCAGCAGCTTAGAACTAGCGGGGGGGAGAGAGACCCAGTACTTC
NA,NA,TRBV7-9,TRBJ1-3,CASSFFPGNTIYF,TGTGCCAGCAGCTTTTTCCCTGGAAACACCATATATTTT
NA,TRBD2,TRBV10-1,TRBJ2-4,CAGGTSGGAGKNIQYF,TGCGCCGGAGGGACTAGCGGGGGGGCAGGCAAAAACATTCAGTACTTC
NA,TRBD2,TRBV19,TRBJ2-5,CASSPRAGLAGGKETQYF,TGTGCCAGTAGTCCCCGCGCGGGACTAGCGGGGGGGAAAGAGACCCAGTACTTC
NA,NA,TRBV7-2,TRBJ1-5,CASSLRTGWSQPQHF,TGTGCCAGCAGCTTACGAACAGGTTGGAGTCAGCCCCAGCATTTT
NA,TRBD1,TRBV29-1,TRBJ2-1,CSVGQGAGEQFF,TGCAGCGTAGGACAGGGGGCCGGGGAGCAGTTCTTC
NA,NA,TRBV5-1,TRBJ1-1,CASSSRVNTEAFF,TGCGCCAGCAGCTCCAGGGTAAACACTGAAGCTTTCTTT
NA,NA,TRBV7-5,TRBJ2-6,CVRSVLPGQGPYVSGANVLTF,TGTGTCAGAAGCGTCCTCCCGGGACAGGGACCCTACGTCTCTGGGGCCAACGTCCTGACTTTC
NA,NA,TRBV18,TRBJ2-7,CASSPPAGPYEQYF,TGTGCCAGCTCACCACCCGCAGGACCCTACGAGCAGTACTTC